This T cell receptor beta chain came from a study of blood T cell repertoires in COVID-19. The CDR3 length is 13 residues. V lost 5 bases, J lost 7 bases, and 2 bases stayed unmatched. The V gene's germline CDR1 is SGHTA and CDR2 FQGTGA. TCRdb's table, derived via immunoSEQ multiplex PCR, lists solely in-frame clones and lacks some. The data show about 110,000 clones, around 80% seen once. Sequencing used peripheral blood. The sequence was obtained from a human donor in a cohort sampled during active or convalescent COVID-19. The chain has TRBV7-3 and TRBJ1-6, with 7 positions matching TRBD1. CDR3 in amino acids: CASSRQGNSPLHF. Here the CDR3 DNA reads TGTGCCAGCAGCCGACAGGGAAATTCACCCCTCCACTTT.